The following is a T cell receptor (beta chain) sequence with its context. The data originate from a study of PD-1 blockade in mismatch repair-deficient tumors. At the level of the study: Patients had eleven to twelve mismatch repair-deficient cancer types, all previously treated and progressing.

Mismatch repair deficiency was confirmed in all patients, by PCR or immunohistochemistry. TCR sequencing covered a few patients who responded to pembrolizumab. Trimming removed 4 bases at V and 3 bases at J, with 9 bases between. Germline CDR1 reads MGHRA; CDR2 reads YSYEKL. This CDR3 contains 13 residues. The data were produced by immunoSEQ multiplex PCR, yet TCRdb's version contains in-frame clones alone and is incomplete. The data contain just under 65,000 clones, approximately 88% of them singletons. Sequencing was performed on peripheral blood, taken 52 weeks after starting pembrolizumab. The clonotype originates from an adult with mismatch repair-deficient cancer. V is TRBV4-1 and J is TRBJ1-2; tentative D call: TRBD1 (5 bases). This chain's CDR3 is CASSRTSYYGYTF. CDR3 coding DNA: TGCGCCAGCAGCCGGACATCCTACTATGGCTACACCTTC.